This paragraph reports one TCR beta chain. Roughly 200 ng DNA, tens of thousands of T cell genomes, went into each sorted-subset replicate PCR. Authors' processing steps: Junction-only sequences produced by ImmunoSEQ had no quality scores, so filtering differed. Repertoires were generated with immunoSEQ multiplex PCR, while TCRdb's copy carries only in-frame clones and drops some. V and J calls plus clone size are reproduced from that table; the DNA served to infer D and trimming. The table shows about 1 million clones, with about three quarters occurring only once. The CDR3 has 14 residues. The V and J ends lost 2 bases and 4 bases, in that order; junction bases with no gene match: 4. The germline V gene has CDR1 SGHRS and CDR2 YFSETQ. This sample is drawn from a study of shared clonotypes between healthy human individuals. Study as a whole: Donors, aged 18 to 49, were a couple of women and three men.

This TCR was recovered from a man aged 18 to 29 in good health. The chain recombines TRBV5-1 with TRBJ2-3; 7 bases are a match to TRBD2. Sequencing used memory CD4+ T cells sorted from blood. Described subset: CD45RA-negative fraction. The CDR3 reads CASSFGLVSDTQYF. The CDR3 region has the DNA TGCGCCAGCAGCTTCGGACTAGTCTCAGATACGCAGTATTTT.